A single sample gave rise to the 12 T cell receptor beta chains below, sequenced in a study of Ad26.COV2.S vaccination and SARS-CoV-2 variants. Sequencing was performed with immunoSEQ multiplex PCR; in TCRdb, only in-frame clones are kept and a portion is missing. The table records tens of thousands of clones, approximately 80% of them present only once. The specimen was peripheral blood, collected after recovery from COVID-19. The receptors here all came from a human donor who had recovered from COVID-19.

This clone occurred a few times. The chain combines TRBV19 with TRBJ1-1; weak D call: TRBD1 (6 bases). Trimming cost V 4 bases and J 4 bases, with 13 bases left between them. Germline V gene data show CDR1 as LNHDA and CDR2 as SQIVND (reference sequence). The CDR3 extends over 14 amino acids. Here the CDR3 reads CASSTTDRSTEAFF. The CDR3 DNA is TGTGCCAGTAGTACCACTGACAGGTCCACTGAAGCTTTCTTT.

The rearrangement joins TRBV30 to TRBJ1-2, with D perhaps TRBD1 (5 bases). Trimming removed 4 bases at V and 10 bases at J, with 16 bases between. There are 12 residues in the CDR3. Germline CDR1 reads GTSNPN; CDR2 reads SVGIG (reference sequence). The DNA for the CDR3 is TGTGCCTGGATTAGGTCAGGGTTAGACTACACCTTC. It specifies CAWIRSGLDYTF.

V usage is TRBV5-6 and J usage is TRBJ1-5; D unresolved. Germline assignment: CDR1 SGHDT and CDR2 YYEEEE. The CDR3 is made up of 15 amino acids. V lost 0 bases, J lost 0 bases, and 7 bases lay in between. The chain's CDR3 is CASSLDRYSNQPQHF. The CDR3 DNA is TGTGCCAGCAGCTTGGACAGATATAGCAATCAGCCCCAGCATTTT.

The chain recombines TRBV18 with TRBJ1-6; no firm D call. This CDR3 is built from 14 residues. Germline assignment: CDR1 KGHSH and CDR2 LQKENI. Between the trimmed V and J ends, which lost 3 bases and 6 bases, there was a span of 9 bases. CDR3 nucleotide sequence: TGTGCCAGCTCACCCGCACGGAGTAATTCACCCCTCCACTTT. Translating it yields CASSPARSNSPLHF.

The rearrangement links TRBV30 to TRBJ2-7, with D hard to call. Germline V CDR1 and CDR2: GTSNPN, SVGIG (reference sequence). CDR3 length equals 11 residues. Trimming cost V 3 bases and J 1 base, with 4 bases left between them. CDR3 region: CAWRLSYEQYF. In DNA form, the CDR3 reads TGTGCCTGGAGGCTTTCCTACGAGCAGTACTTC.

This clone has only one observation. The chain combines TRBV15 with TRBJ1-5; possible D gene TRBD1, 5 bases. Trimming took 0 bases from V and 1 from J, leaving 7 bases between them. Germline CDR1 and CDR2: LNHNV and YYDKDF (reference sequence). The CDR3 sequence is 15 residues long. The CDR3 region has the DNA TGTGCCACCAGCAGAGACGGGGGGAGCAATCAGCCCCAGCATTTT. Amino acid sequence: CATSRDGGSNQPQHF.

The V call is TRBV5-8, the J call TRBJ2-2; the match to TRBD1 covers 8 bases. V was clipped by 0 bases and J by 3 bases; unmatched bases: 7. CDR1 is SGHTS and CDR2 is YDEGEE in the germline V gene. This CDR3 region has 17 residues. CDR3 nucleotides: TGTGCCAGCAGCTTGGCTGGACAGGGATGGTACACCGGGGAGCTGTTTTTT. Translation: CASSLAGQGWYTGELFF.

The CDR3 here is CASSPLAGALTDTQYF. DNA of the CDR3: TGCGCCAGCAGCCCCTTAGCGGGAGCTTTAACAGATACGCAGTATTTT. The chain carries TRBV5-1 and TRBJ2-3; 9 bases are a match to TRBD2. In germline, CDR1 is SGHRS, CDR2 YFSETQ. The CDR3 has 16 amino acids. The junction had 9 bases not matched to a gene; V was cut back by 4 bases and J by 3 bases.

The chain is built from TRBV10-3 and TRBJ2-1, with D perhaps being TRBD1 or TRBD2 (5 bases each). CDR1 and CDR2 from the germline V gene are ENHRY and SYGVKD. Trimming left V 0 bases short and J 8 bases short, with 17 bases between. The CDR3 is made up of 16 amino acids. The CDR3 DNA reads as TGTGCCATCAGTGAGTCTGGGACCTTAGGCGGCGATGAGCAGTTCTTC. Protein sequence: CAISESGTLGGDEQFF.

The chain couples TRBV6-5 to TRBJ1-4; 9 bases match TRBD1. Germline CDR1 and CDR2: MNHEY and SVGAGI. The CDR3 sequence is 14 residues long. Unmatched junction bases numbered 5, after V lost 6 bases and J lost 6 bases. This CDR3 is CASRTTGGYEKLFF. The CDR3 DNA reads TGTGCCAGCAGAACGACAGGGGGATATGAAAAACTGTTTTTT.

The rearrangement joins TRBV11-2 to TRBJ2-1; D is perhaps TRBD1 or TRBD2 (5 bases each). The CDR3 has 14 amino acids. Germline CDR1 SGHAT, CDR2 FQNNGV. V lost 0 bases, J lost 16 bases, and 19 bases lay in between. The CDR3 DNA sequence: TGTGCCAGCAGCTTAGAAGGGACCGTATACCGGGCATTCTTC. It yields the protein CASSLEGTVYRAFF.

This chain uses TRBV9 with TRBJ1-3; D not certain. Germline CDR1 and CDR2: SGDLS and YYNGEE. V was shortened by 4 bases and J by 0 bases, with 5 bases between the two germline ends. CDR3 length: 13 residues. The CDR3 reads CASSRDSGNTIYF. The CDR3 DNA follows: TGTGCCAGCAGCCGGGACTCTGGAAACACCATATATTTT.